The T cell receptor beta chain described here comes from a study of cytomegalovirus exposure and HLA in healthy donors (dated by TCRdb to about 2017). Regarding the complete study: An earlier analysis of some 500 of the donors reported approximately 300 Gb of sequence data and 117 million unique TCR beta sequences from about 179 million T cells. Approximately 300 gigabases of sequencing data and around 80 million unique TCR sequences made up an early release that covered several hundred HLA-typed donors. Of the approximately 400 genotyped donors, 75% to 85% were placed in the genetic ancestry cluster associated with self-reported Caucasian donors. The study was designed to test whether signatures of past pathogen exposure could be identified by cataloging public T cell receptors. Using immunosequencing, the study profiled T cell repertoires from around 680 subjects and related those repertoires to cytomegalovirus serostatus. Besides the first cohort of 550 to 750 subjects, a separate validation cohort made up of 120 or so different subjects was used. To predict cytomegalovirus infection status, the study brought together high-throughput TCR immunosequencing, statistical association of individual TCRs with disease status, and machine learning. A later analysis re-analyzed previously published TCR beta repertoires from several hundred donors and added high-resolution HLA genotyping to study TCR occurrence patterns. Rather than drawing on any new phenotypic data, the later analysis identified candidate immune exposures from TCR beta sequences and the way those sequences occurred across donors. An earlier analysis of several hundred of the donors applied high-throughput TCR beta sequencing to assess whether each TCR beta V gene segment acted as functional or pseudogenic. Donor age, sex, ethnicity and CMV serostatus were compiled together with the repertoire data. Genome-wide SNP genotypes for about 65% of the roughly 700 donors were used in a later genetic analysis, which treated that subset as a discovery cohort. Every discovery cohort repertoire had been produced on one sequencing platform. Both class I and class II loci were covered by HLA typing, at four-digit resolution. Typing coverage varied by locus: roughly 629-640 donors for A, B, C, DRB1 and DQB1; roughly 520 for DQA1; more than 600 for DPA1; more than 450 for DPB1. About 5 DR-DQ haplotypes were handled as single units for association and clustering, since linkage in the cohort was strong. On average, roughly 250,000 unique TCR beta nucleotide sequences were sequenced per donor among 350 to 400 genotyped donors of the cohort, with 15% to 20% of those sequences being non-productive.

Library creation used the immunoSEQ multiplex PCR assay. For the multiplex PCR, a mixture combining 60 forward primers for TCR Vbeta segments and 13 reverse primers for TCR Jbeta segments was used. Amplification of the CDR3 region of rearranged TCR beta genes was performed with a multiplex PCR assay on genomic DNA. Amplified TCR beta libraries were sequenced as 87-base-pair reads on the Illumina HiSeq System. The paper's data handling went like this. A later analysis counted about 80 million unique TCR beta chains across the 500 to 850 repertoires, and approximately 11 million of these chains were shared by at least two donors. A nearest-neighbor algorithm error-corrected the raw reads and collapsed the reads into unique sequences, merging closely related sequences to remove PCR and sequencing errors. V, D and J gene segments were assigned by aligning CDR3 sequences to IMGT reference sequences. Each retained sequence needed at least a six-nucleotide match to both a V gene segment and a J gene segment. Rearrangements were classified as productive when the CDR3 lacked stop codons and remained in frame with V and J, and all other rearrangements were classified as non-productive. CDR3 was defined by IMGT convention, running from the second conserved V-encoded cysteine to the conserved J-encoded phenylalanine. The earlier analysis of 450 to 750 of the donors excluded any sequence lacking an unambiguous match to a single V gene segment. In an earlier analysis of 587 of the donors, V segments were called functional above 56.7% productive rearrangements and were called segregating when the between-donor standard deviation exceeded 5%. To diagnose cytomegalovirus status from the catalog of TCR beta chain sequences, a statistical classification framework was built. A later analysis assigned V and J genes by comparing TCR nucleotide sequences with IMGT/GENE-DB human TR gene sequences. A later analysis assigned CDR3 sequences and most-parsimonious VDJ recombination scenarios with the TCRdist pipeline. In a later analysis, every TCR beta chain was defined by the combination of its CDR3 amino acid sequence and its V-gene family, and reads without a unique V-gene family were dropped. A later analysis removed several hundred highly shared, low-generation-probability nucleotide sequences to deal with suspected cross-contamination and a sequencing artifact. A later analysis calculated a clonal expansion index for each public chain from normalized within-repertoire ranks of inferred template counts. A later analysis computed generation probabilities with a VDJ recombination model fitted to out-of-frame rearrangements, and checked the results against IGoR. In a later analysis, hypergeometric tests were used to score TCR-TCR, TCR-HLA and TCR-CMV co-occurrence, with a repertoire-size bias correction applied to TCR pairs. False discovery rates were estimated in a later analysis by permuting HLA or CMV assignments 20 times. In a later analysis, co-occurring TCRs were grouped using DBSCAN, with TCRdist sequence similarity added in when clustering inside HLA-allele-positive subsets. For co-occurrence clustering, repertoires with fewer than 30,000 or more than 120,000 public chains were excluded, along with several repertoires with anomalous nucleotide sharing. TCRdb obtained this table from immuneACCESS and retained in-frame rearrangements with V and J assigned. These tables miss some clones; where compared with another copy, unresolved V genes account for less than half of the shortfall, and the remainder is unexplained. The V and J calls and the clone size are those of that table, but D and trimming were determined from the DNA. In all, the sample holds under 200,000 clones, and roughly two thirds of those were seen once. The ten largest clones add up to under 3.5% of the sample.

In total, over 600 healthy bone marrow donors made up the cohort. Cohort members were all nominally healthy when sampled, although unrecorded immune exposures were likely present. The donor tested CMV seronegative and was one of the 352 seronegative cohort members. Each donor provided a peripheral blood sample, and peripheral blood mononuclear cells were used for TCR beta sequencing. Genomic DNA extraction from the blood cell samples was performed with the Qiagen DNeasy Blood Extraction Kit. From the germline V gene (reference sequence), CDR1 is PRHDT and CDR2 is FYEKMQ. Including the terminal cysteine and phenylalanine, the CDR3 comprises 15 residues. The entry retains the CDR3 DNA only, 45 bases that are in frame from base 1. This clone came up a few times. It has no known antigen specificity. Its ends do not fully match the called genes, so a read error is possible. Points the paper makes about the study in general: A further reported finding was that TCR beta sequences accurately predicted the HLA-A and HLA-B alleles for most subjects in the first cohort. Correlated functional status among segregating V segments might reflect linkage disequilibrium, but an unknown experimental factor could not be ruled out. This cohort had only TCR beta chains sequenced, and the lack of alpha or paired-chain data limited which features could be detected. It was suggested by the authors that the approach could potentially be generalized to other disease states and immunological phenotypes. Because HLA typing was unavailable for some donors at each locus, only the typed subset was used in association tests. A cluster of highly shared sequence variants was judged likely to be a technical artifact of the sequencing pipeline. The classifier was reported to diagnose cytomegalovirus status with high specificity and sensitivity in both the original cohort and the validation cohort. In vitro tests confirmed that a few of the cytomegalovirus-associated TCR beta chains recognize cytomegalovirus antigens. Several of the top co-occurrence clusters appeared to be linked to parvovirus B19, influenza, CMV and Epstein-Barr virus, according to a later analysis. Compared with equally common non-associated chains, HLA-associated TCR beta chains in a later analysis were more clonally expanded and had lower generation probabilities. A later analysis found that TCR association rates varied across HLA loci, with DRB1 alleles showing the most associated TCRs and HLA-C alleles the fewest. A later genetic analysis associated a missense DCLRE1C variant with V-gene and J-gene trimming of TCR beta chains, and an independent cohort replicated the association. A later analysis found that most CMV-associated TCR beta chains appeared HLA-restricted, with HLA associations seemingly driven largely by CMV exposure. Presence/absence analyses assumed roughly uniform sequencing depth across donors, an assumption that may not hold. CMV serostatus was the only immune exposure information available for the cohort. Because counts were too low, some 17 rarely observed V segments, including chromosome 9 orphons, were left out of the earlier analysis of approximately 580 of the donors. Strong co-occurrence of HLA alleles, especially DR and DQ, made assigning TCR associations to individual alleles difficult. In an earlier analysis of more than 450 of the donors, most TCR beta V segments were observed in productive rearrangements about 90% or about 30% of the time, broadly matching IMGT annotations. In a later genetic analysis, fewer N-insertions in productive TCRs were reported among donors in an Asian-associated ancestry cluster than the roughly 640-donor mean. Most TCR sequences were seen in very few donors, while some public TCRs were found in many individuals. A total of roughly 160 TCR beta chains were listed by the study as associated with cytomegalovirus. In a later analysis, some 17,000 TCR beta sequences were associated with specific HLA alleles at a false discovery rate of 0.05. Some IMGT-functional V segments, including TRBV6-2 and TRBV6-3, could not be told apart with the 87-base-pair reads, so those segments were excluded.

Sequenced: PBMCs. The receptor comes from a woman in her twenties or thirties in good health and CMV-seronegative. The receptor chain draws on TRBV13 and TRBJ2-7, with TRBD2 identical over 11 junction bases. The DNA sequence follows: TGTGCCAGCAGTTTAGCGGGAGGGTCTGTCTACGAGCAGTACTTC. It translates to CASSLAGGSVYEQYF. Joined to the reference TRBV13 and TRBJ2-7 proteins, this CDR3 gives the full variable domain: AAGVIQSPRHLIKEKRETATLKCYPIPRHDTVYWYQQGPGQDPQFLISFYEKMQSDKGSIPDRFSAQQFSDYHSELNMSSLELGDSALYFCASSLAGGSVYEQYFGPGTRLTVT.